The T cell receptor (beta chain) described here comes from a study of T cells expressing NK-cell markers. Turning to the study itself: Most of the eight sequenced donors were HCMV-seropositive; one was seronegative.

General study results and limits: Top CD8+ clonotypes included the dominant CD3+CD56+NKG2C+ clonotypes in five to seven donors. A few of the donors also had these clonotypes leading their CD3+CD56-NKG2C+ fraction.

TCRdb re-called the 5' RACE reads and shows each CDR3 protein once, DNA omitted. This sample lists some 300,000 distinct CDR3 sequences; its ten largest clones have about 0.4%. As to this clonotype: Its antigen is not known.

The V gene's germline CDR1 is GTSNPN and CDR2 SVGIG (reference sequence). There are 15 residues in the CDR3. The chain has TRBV30 and TRBJ1-6; TCRdb calls TRBD1, which cannot be checked without DNA. The clonotype was recovered from a man between 18 and 29 years old in good health. Sequencing was performed on blood T cells: a sorted CD56 or NKG2C T cell subset, CD4+ or CD8+ T cells, or bulk PBMC T cells (not recorded which). Here the CDR3 reads CAWSTPGTGGSPLHF.